The T cell receptor beta chain under discussion was sequenced for a study of blood T cell repertoires in COVID-19. As for the study in general: There were acute and convalescent COVID-19 samples, and they came from the United States, Italy and Spain. From T cells, B-cell-depleted T cells, or PBMCs came the material, which was cDNA or gDNA.

Per the original methods: For nucleated cells, counts were estimated from reference gene primer amplification. The assay was immunoSEQ multiplex PCR, and TCRdb's table has in-frame clones only and misses some. For V, J and clone size, that table is used; D and trimming come from the DNA. Of over 130,000 clones in the sample, roughly 80% were seen once. There are 16 residues in the CDR3. Germline V gene data show CDR1 as SGDLS and CDR2 as YYNGEE. V shed 4 bases and J 6 bases; nucleotides not matched to a gene: 13. J is TRBJ1-3 and V is TRBV9; TRBD1 agrees at 7 bases. The clonotype comes from a man aged 45-60 years with acute or convalescent COVID-19. Sequencing was performed on peripheral blood. CDR3 protein: CASSPFKTGSANTIYF. CDR3 nucleotide sequence: TGTGCCAGCAGCCCCTTCAAGACAGGGTCGGCAAACACCATATATTTT.